This entry lists 29 T cell receptor beta chains sequenced from one sample in a study of blood T cells in healthy people across ages. Next came a second PCR, run for about 6 to 11 cycles, which used a sample-barcoded 5' primer along with a J-beta primer mix. TCRdb itself ran the 5' RACE reads through MiXCR, one entry per CDR3 protein. The data show roughly 900,000 distinct CDR3 sequences, with about 28% seen just once and roughly 17% held by the top ten. The sample consisted of blood. The receptors were gathered from a woman of 80 years or more in good health.

The chain carries TRBV7-2 and TRBJ2-7, with 10 bases matching TRBD1. V was pared by 1 base and J by 6 bases, with 6 bases of the junction left unmatched. Germline V gene data show CDR1 as SGHTA and CDR2 as FQGNSA. The CDR3 sequence is 15 residues long. The CDR3 reads CASSLGGTGVREQYF. The DNA of the CDR3 is TGTGCCAGCAGCTTAGGGGGGACAGGGGTGCGCGAGCAGTACTTC.

Ten or more counts support this clonotype. This chain uses TRBV27 with TRBJ2-6; 7 nucleotides agree with TRBD1. The CDR3 loop spans 18 amino acids. CDR1 and CDR2 from the germline V gene are MNHEY and SMNVEV (reference sequence). J gave up 0 bases and V 6 bases, and 11 bases lay outside the gene matches. The CDR3 bases are TGTGCCAGCAGCCAGGGACAGTCTGGCATCTCTGGGGCCAACGTCCTGACTTTC. As protein: CASSQGQSGISGANVLTF.

The chain employs TRBV5-1 and TRBJ2-1; D remains ambiguous. The DNA end lines up better with TRBJ2-7; the J call may be wrong. CDR1 is SGHRS, CDR2 YFSETQ, per germline. The CDR3 extends over 14 amino acids. As DNA, the CDR3 is TGCGCCAGCAGCACCGGGTCCACCTACAATGAGCAGTACTTC. Residues: CASSTGSTYNEQYF.

There are a few counts of this clonotype. The germline gene is not matched at one end of the junction; a read error may be the cause. As DNA, the CDR3 is TGTGCCGTCAGCTCTACAGTCTCACGATACTGCGAGCAGTACTTC. This sequence encodes CAVSSTVSRYCEQYF. The chain employs TRBV10-3 and TRBJ2-5; no firm D call. The J call may be in error: the DNA end matches TRBJ2-7 better. Germline assignment: CDR1 ENHRY and CDR2 SYGVKD. The CDR3 extends over 15 amino acids.

This clonotype was recorded many times. The rearrangement links TRBV5-1 to TRBJ2-1; 11 nucleotides match TRBD1. CDR1 is SGHRS and CDR2 is YFSETQ in the germline V gene. CDR3 size: 15 residues. J lost 5 bases, V lost 4 bases, and 5 bases had no gene match. The CDR3, as DNA: TGCGCCAGCAGCGGGACAGGGGGGCCTCACAATGAGCAGTTCTTC. It is translated as CASSGTGGPHNEQFF.

This clonotype was seen at least ten times. V gene TRBV6-5 combines with J gene TRBJ2-5; the D is unclear. The CDR3 has 11 amino acids. The germline CDR1 and CDR2 sequences are MNHEY and SVGAGI. Trimming cost V 6 bases and J 7 bases, with 9 bases left between them. The CDR3 nucleotides are TGTGCCAGCAGCAACAGTTGGACCCAGTACTTC. Translation: CASSNSWTQYF.

V and J are TRBV30 and TRBJ1-2; 7 nucleotides agree with TRBD1. The CDR3 extends over 12 amino acids. After removal of 8 bases from V and 6 bases from J, the junction contained 9 bases not matched to a gene. Germline V gene lookup returns CDR1 GTSNPN and CDR2 SVGIG (reference sequence). CDR3 sequence: CAGEDRSHGYTF. CDR3 DNA: TGTGCCGGAGAGGACAGGAGCCATGGCTACACCTTC. Based on the CDR3 plus reference TRBV30 and TRBJ1-2, the full variable domain is SQTIHQWPATLVQPVGSPLSLECTVEGTSNPNLYWYRQAAGRGLQLLFYSVGIGQISSEVPQNLSASRPQDRQFILSSKKLLLSDSGFYLCAGEDRSHGYTFGSGTRLTVV.

As for this clonotype: A much larger clonotype is one base distant, so this may be a read error. This chain uses TRBV20-1 with TRBJ2-1; D gene ambiguous. With 4 bases removed from V and 6 bases from J, the gap between germline ends came to 7 bases. The CDR3 extends over 11 amino acids. CDR1 DFQATT and CDR2 SNEGSKA come from the germline V gene (reference sequence). The CDR3 region has the DNA TGCAGTGCTATAGATGCCAATGAGCAGTTCTTC. It yields the protein CSAIDANEQFF.

The chain links TRBV12-3 or TRBV12-4 to TRBJ2-1, with D uncertain. CDR3 length: 16 amino acids. Trimming left V 5 bases short and J 6 bases short, with 20 bases between. CDR3 DNA: TGTGCCAGCAGTAAGCACCGGGTCAACAAACGCAATGAGCAGTTCTTC. Its protein product is CASSKHRVNKRNEQFF.

The rearrangement links TRBV20-1 to TRBJ1-1; 7 positions match TRBD1. J lost 5 bases, V lost 6 bases, and 9 bases had no gene match. The V gene's germline CDR1 is DFQATT and CDR2 SNEGSKA (reference sequence). The CDR3 contains 13 residues. The CDR3 DNA is TGCAGTGCACACAGACAGGGAGTGACTGAAGCTTTCTTT. It codes for CSAHRQGVTEAFF.

The V call is TRBV12-3 or TRBV12-4, the J call TRBJ2-3; 7 nucleotides agree with TRBD2. The CDR3 sequence is 15 residues long. J was trimmed by 4 bases and V by 6 bases; bases with no gene match: 10. CDR3 region: CASSSGGGQADTQYF. Written as DNA, the CDR3 is TGTGCCAGCAGCTCGGGAGGAGGGCAAGCAGATACGCAGTATTTT.

This clonotype appeared many times. This rearrangement joins TRBV6-6 to TRBJ2-5, with D perhaps matching TRBD1 or TRBD2 (5 bases each). Per germline, CDR1 MNHNY and CDR2 SVGAGI (reference sequence). The CDR3 spans 15 residues. Trimming removed 6 bases at V and 6 bases at J, with 20 bases between. CDR3 in amino acids: CASSQPMGEQKTQYF. The CDR3 nucleotides read TGTGCCAGCAGCCAGCCTATGGGGGAGCAGAAGACCCAGTACTTC.

About this clonotype: This could be a read error, since a much larger clone is one nucleotide away. V is TRBV12-3 or TRBV12-4 and J is TRBJ2-3; D may be TRBD1 or TRBD2 (5 bases each). The CDR3 is 15 amino acids. CDR3 sequence (DNA): TGTGCCAGCAGTTTGGGGCTAGCTTTAACAGGTACGCAGTATTTT. Translating it yields CASSLGLALTGTQYF.

The chain uses TRBV7-6 and TRBJ2-1; 16 nucleotides align to TRBD2. The germline V gene has CDR1 SGHVS and CDR2 FNYEAQ. V trimming: 5 bases; J trimming: 7 bases; junction bases outside the gene matches: 5. The CDR3 totals 16 residues. CDR3 amino acids: CASSPGTSGGENEQFF. In DNA, the CDR3 is TGTGCCAGCAGCCCTGGGACTAGCGGGGGGGAGAATGAGCAGTTCTTC.

In its sample, this clonotype was seen a few times. With a much larger clone just one base away, this may be a read error. This chain uses TRBV20-1 with TRBJ2-1; D not resolved. The CDR3 sequence is 15 residues long. V was trimmed by 3 bases and J by 13 bases, leaving 25 bases between them. CDR1 DFQATT and CDR2 SNEGSKA come from the germline V gene (reference sequence). This chain's CDR3 is CSARESAKPKETQFF. CDR3 nucleotide sequence: TGCAGTGCTAGGGAATCCGCCAAGCCCAAAGAGACCCAGTTCTTC.

In its sample, this clonotype was seen many times. V usage is TRBV12-3 or TRBV12-4 and J usage is TRBJ2-1; D is possibly TRBD2 (7 bases). CDR3 length: 13 amino acids. The V end was cut by 4 bases, the J end by 10 bases, with 14 bases between. The CDR3 nucleotides read TGTGCCAGCAGTTCACGAGGGGGGGCCGAGCAGTTCTTC. It specifies CASSSRGGAEQFF.

The V call is TRBV5-4, the J call TRBJ2-1; 9 nucleotides agree with TRBD2. This CDR3 comprises 16 residues. The V gene's germline CDR1 is SGHNT and CDR2 YYREEE (reference sequence). V shed 0 bases and J 8 bases; nucleotides not matched to a gene: 9. The CDR3 sequence: CASSLVGRGGVHEQFF. CDR3 in DNA: TGTGCCAGCAGCTTGGTCGGGCGGGGGGGCGTCCATGAGCAGTTCTTC.

V is TRBV7-2 and J is TRBJ1-2; D gene unclear. The CDR3 consists of 16 residues. The germline CDR1 and CDR2 sequences are SGHTA and FQGNSA. Trimming pared 0 bases from V and 8 bases from J, leaving 19 bases between. The CDR3: CASSLAFIVEHAGYTF. The CDR3 DNA follows: TGTGCCAGCAGCTTAGCTTTCATCGTCGAACATGCGGGCTACACCTTC.

The chain employs TRBV6-2 or TRBV6-3 and TRBJ1-2; D remains unclear. Per germline, CDR1 MNHEY and CDR2 SVGEGT. The ends were cut back, 6 bases at V and 4 bases at J, with 15 bases in the middle. This CDR3 is 14 amino acids long. CDR3 nucleotide sequence: TGTGCCAGCAGCCCTCCGGCGGCAAGCTATGGCTACACCTTC. It yields the protein CASSPPAASYGYTF.

This clonotype was seen a few times. CDR3 DNA sequence: TGCAGTGCTAGAGAACAGGGGACGAACACTGAAGCTTTCTTT. It codes for CSAREQGTNTEAFF. The chain has TRBV20-1 and TRBJ1-1; 7 nucleotides agree with TRBD1. Germline V gene sequence: CDR1 DFQATT, CDR2 SNEGSKA (reference sequence). The V and J ends lost 0 bases and 1 base, in that order; junction bases with no gene match: 2. CDR3 length equals 14 residues.

As concerns this clonotype: One end of the junction fails to match germline, which may point to a read error. The rearrangement uses TRBV24-1 and TRBJ2-1, with 9 positions matching TRBD1. The J call is in doubt because the DNA end fits TRBJ2-7 better. Germline-derived CDR1 and CDR2 are KGHDR and SFDVKD. The CDR3 has 14 residues. CDR3 in DNA: TGTGCCTCCAGTGCACAGGGGGCCTACAATGAGCAGTACTTC. It encodes CASSAQGAYNEQYF.

This clonotype was seen repeatedly, ten times or more. The chain has TRBV25-1 and TRBJ2-4, with 12 bases matching TRBD1. The length of the CDR3 is 16 residues. Germline CDR1 MGHDK, CDR2 SYGVNS. The J segment lost 7 bases and the V segment lost 6 bases, leaving 10 bases of the junction unmatched. The CDR3 loop reads CASSEDRDRGPNIQYF. As DNA, the CDR3 is TGTGCCAGCAGCGAAGACCGGGACAGGGGGCCGAACATTCAGTACTTC. Complete variable domain (other parts from reference TRBV25-1 and TRBJ2-4): EADIYQTPRYLVIGTGKKITLECSQTMGHDKMYWYQQDPGMELHLIHYSYGVNSTEKGDLSSESTVSRIRTEHFPLTLESARPSHTSQYLCASSEDRDRGPNIQYFGAGTRLSVL.

This clonotype has more than one count but fewer than ten. One end of the junction varies from germline; a read error may be responsible. The chain carries TRBV4-1 and TRBJ2-3, with a weak D call TRBD2 (5 bases). Germline assignment: CDR1 MGHRA and CDR2 YSYEKL. The CDR3 spans 16 residues. In DNA, the CDR3 is TGCGCCAGCAGCCAAGAAGGTCAGGCTAGCAAAGATACGCAGTATTTT. Translated, it gives CASSQEGQASKDTQYF.

This clonotype was picked up many times. The CDR3 protein is CASSPGWSSGANTQYF. The CDR3 nucleotides read TGTGCCAGCAGCCCCGGCTGGTCTAGCGGGGCTAATACGCAGTATTTT. The V call is TRBV7-9, the J call TRBJ2-3; 9 bases line up with TRBD2. Trimming at V came to 5 bases and at J to 7 bases, leaving 13 bases not matched to a gene. The CDR3 has 16 amino acids. Germline values: CDR1 SEHNR, CDR2 FQNEAQ (reference sequence).

As regards this clonotype: No conserved phenylalanine or tryptophan is present at the end of the CDR3, so a read error is the likely explanation. The rearrangement joins TRBV7-2 to TRBJ1-2; maybe TRBD1 (5 bases). The CDR3 spans 16 residues. Germline V lookup: CDR1 SGHTA, CDR2 FQGNSA. V gave up 2 bases and J gave up 8 bases, with 21 bases separating them. The CDR3 is CASSLTSGRGVFGYTC. In DNA form, the CDR3 reads TGTGCCAGCAGCTTAACTAGTGGACGGGGGGTATTCGGCTACACCTGC.

This clonotype was seen once. The chain employs TRBV20-1 and TRBJ1-2; D ambiguous. The CDR3 sequence is 15 residues long. V dropped 6 bases and J dropped 2 bases, with 19 bases sitting between them. Germline values: CDR1 DFQATT, CDR2 SNEGSKA (reference sequence). The CDR3 is CSAPTPPGSNYGYTF. The CDR3 DNA reads TGCAGTGCCCCCACCCCACCCGGGTCCAACTATGGCTACACCTTC.

This clonotype showed up many times. The rearrangement links TRBV5-1 to TRBJ2-6; D perhaps matches TRBD1 (6 bases). This CDR3 is 16 amino acids long. V gave up 0 bases and J gave up 1 base, with 8 bases separating them. From germline, CDR1 is SGHRS and CDR2 YFSETQ. The CDR3 sequence is CASSLGTVSGANVLTF. The CDR3 region has the DNA TGCGCCAGCAGCTTGGGGACAGTTTCTGGGGCCAACGTCCTGACTTTC.

This clonotype appeared a few times. V usage is TRBV9 and J usage is TRBJ2-4, with D possibly being TRBD2 (5 bases). The DNA end favors TRBJ2-7, so the J call may be wrong. This CDR3 has 15 residues. Germline V gives CDR1 SGDLS, CDR2 YYNGEE. CDR3 sequence reads: CASSVGAGEHYEQYF. CDR3 coding DNA: TGTGCCAGCAGCGTAGGTGCGGGCGAACACTACGAGCAGTACTTC.

The chain is built from TRBV4-3 and TRBJ2-3; 10 bases match TRBD2. The CDR3 is 17 amino acids. Germline V lookup: CDR1 LGHNA, CDR2 YSLEER. With 0 bases clipped from V and 5 bases from J, the junction kept 8 bases outside the gene matches. CDR3 sequence reads: CASSQDFTSGVGDTQYF. In DNA form, the CDR3 reads TGCGCCAGCAGCCAAGATTTTACTAGCGGGGTGGGAGATACGCAGTATTTT.